The 26 T cell receptor beta chains below come from one sample, sequenced in a study of CD8 T cells in ankylosing spondylitis. The study's findings and limits: A TCR beta motif made of several highly homologous variants seemed typical of ankylosing spondylitis blood.

Their antigens are not known. TCRdb ran MiXCR on the 5' RACE reads and lists one entry per CDR3 protein. The sample carries approximately 300,000 distinct CDR3 sequences, 7.5% to 9% recorded once. Sequenced: blood, either unsorted or a sorted T cell fraction (not recorded which). Receptors were obtained from a male donor with ankylosing spondylitis.

This clonotype was picked up a small number of times. The gene calls are TRBV7-8 and TRBJ2-5, with D tentatively TRBD2 (5 bases). The V end lost 5 bases, the J end lost 1 base, and 11 bases lay between the germline ends. The CDR3 loop spans 14 amino acids. The germline V gene encodes CDR1 SGHVS and CDR2 FQNEAQ. CDR3 nucleotide sequence: TGTGCCAGCAGCATTAAGCGGAGCCAAGAGACCCAGTACTTC. It specifies CASSIKRSQETQYF.

This clonotype was seen a few times. V gene TRBV12-3 or TRBV12-4 combines with J gene TRBJ2-7; 10 nucleotides align to TRBD1. This CDR3 is built from 15 residues. J gave up 7 bases and V 3 bases, and 9 bases lay outside the gene matches. DNA of the CDR3: TGTGCCAGCAGTTTTCATAGGACAGGGGGGGATGAGCAGTACTTC. This gives the protein CASSFHRTGGDEQYF.

This clonotype was seen a handful of times. The chain uses TRBV5-1 and TRBJ1-1, with TRBD1 as a possible D gene (5 bases). CDR1 is SGHRS and CDR2 is YFSETQ in the germline V gene. The CDR3 runs to 15 residues. V was clipped by 2 bases and J by 4 bases, with 15 bases between them. This CDR3 reads CASSLQEMRGTEAFF. For the CDR3, the DNA is TGCGCCAGCAGCTTACAGGAGATGCGGGGCACTGAAGCTTTCTTT.

This rearrangement joins TRBV19 to TRBJ2-7; D unclear. Germline values: CDR1 LNHDA, CDR2 SQIVND (reference sequence). This CDR3 region has 16 residues. Trimming removed 0 bases at V and 8 bases at J, with 20 bases between. CDR3 amino acids: CASSIDGPSLPEKQYF. CDR3 sequence (DNA): TGTGCCAGTAGTATAGATGGGCCAAGCCTGCCGGAAAAGCAGTACTTC.

This clonotype was observed many times. The chain joins TRBV3-1 to TRBJ2-7, with a possible D match to TRBD2 (5 bases). V lost 3 bases and J lost 4, with 16 bases in between. This CDR3 is 15 amino acids long. Germline assignment: CDR1 LGHDT and CDR2 YNNKEL (reference sequence). The CDR3 DNA is TGTGCCAGCAGCCAGAGGGTTTCTACTCCATACGAGCAGTACTTC. This gives the protein CASSQRVSTPYEQYF.

This clonotype was recorded at least ten times. The chain uses TRBV12-3 or TRBV12-4 and TRBJ1-5, with D hard to call. V lost 4 bases and J lost 5, with 6 bases in between. CDR3 length: 12 amino acids. The CDR3 nucleotides are TGTGCCAGCAGTTGGGGTCATCAGCCCCAGCATTTT. It specifies CASSWGHQPQHF.

This clonotype was recorded a few times. The V and J genes are TRBV28 and TRBJ1-4; no clear D. Trimming shortened V by 6 bases and J by 10 bases, and 9 bases separated the two germline ends. The CDR3 has 11 residues. CDR1 and CDR2 from the germline V gene are MDHEN and SYDVKM. CDR3: CASRAPGKLFF. CDR3 nucleotide sequence: TGTGCCAGCAGGGCCCCGGGAAAACTGTTTTTT.

There are a few counts of this clonotype. The chain links TRBV14 to TRBJ1-1; no firm D call. The germline gives CDR1 SGHDN, CDR2 FVKESK. Trimming removed 4 bases from V and 4 bases from J, with 10 bases in between. The CDR3 totals 13 residues. The CDR3 DNA sequence: TGTGCCAGCAGCCGCGACCTGGGCACTGAAGCTTTCTTT. Amino acids: CASSRDLGTEAFF.

The chain couples TRBV21-1 to TRBJ2-4; the DNA was not used to check the table's D call, TRBD2. TRBV21-1 is a pseudogene locus. CDR3 length: 19 amino acids. The CDR3 DNA reads as TGTGCCAGCAGCAAAGTCGGACTGCCTGACCGACTAGCCAAAAACATTCAGTACTTC. Protein: CASSKVGLPDRLAKNIQYF.

The V and J genes are TRBV14 and TRBJ2-1; D is possibly TRBD2 (6 bases). Germline values: CDR1 SGHDN, CDR2 FVKESK. This CDR3 region has 16 residues. V lost 4 bases to trimming and J lost 0 bases, with 13 bases between them. CDR3: CASSPGLLNSYNEQFF. DNA for the CDR3: TGTGCCAGCAGCCCGGGACTGCTCAACTCCTACAATGAGCAGTTCTTC.

The gene calls are TRBV6-1 and TRBJ1-2; weak D call: TRBD1 (6 bases). The CDR3 loop spans 13 amino acids. CDR1 and CDR2 (germline): MNHNS, SASEGT. Trimming took off 6 bases at V and 3 bases at J, with 11 bases between the two ends. The CDR3: CASSKTGYYGYTF. In DNA, the CDR3 is TGTGCCAGCAGCAAAACAGGGTACTATGGCTACACCTTC.

This clonotype was seen a handful of times. The rearrangement uses TRBV12-3 or TRBV12-4 and TRBJ2-5; 13 positions match TRBD2. J was trimmed by 3 bases and V by 5 bases; bases with no gene match: 3. The CDR3 extends over 15 amino acids. The CDR3 loop reads CASSSGLAGEETQYF. The CDR3 nucleotides read TGTGCCAGCAGTAGCGGACTAGCGGGGGAAGAGACCCAGTACTTC.

The chain uses TRBV4-2 and TRBJ2-7; the D gene is possibly TRBD2 (6 bases). Germline V gives CDR1 LGHNA, CDR2 YNFKEQ. This CDR3 region has 14 residues. V was trimmed by 1 base and J by 3 bases, leaving 10 bases between them. CDR3 protein: CASSQGPGVYEQYF. The CDR3 DNA is TGTGCCAGCAGCCAAGGGCCGGGGGTCTACGAGCAGTACTTC.

This clonotype came up many times. The chain is built from TRBV2 and TRBJ2-1, with 14 positions matching TRBD2. J was trimmed by 8 bases and V by 6 bases; bases with no gene match: 6. The length of the CDR3 is 15 residues. Germline lookup yields CDR1 SNHLY and CDR2 FYNNEI. DNA of the CDR3: TGTGCCAGCAGCCCTCGGACTAGCGGGAGGTATGAGCAGTTCTTC. Residues: CASSPRTSGRYEQFF.

The J gene is TRBJ1-1, the V gene TRBV3-1; 7 bases agree with TRBD1. V was pared by 7 bases and J by 5 bases, with 10 bases of the junction left unmatched. CDR3 length equals 14 residues. In germline, CDR1 is LGHDT, CDR2 YNNKEL (reference sequence). The CDR3: CASTLGGGGTEAFF. CDR3 nucleotide sequence: TGTGCCAGCACCCTGGGAGGGGGCGGGACTGAAGCTTTCTTT.

This clonotype showed up many times. The chain has TRBV4-1 and TRBJ1-6, with D hard to call. Trimming stripped 0 bases from V and 8 bases from J, with 17 bases between. Germline CDR1 reads MGHRA; CDR2 reads YSYEKL. The CDR3 loop spans 17 amino acids. This CDR3 reads CASSQEGFRERYSPLHF. The CDR3 DNA is TGCGCCAGCAGCCAAGAAGGGTTCCGGGAGAGGTATTCACCCCTCCACTTT.

DNA of the CDR3: TGTGCCAACAAGGGGACAGGGAGATTTTACGAGCAGTACTTC. It specifies CANKGTGRFYEQYF. This chain joins TRBV2 and TRBJ2-7; the match to TRBD1 covers 9 bases. This CDR3 spans 14 amino acids. V dropped 10 bases and J dropped 4; count of bases not matched to a gene: 11. Germline V gives CDR1 SNHLY, CDR2 FYNNEI.

This clonotype was seen only a few times. V gene TRBV4-1 combines with J gene TRBJ2-1; TRBD2 matches 10 bases. Germline CDR1 reads MGHRA; CDR2 reads YSYEKL. CDR3 length: 17 residues. With V trimmed by 2 bases and J by 2 bases, 6 bases remained unmatched. Here the CDR3 reads CASSQSSGSIPYNEQFF. The CDR3 DNA sequence: TGCGCCAGCAGCCAATCTAGCGGGAGCATCCCCTACAATGAGCAGTTCTTC.

This clonotype occurred many times. The DNA for the CDR3 is TGCAGTGCTAGAGAGGGGCTGGGGCCTCTCTATGGCTACACCTTC. The encoded protein is CSAREGLGPLYGYTF. The chain joins TRBV20-1 to TRBJ1-2; D is perhaps TRBD1 (5 bases). The CDR3 runs 15 residues. The ends were cut back, 0 bases at V and 4 bases at J, with 15 bases in the middle. CDR1 DFQATT and CDR2 SNEGSKA come from the germline V gene (reference sequence).

This clonotype came up a few times. The CDR3 loop is CSAPNPGTAYEQYF. DNA for the CDR3: TGCAGTGCACCGAACCCCGGGACAGCCTACGAGCAGTACTTC. This rearrangement joins TRBV20-1 to TRBJ2-7; 7 positions agree with TRBD1. The germline gives CDR1 DFQATT, CDR2 SNEGSKA (reference sequence). Germline trimming cut 6 bases from V and 2 bases from J; bases unmatched to any gene: 10. The CDR3 runs 14 residues.

V gene TRBV12-3 or TRBV12-4 combines with J gene TRBJ2-3, with unresolved D. V lost 2 bases and J 3 bases, leaving 12 bases between the germline ends. This CDR3 is built from 15 residues. CDR3 coding DNA: TGTGCCAGCAGTTTACAGCTGGCAAGTACAGATACGCAGTATTTT. It codes for CASSLQLASTDTQYF.

In its sample, this clonotype was seen a few times. The chain is built from TRBV2 and TRBJ2-5, with no clear D. The V gene lost 8 bases and the J gene lost 5 bases, with 15 bases spanning the gap. This CDR3 region has 13 residues. CDR1 is SNHLY and CDR2 is FYNNEI in the germline V gene. CDR3 nucleotide sequence: TGTGCCAGCCAAGAGACCCGACGGGAGACCCAGTACTTC. It codes for CASQETRRETQYF.

This clonotype was picked up many times. V and J are TRBV29-1 and TRBJ2-1, with D tentatively TRBD1 or TRBD2 (5 bases each). In germline, CDR1 is SQVTM, CDR2 ANQGSEA. V was cut by 3 bases and J by 6 bases, with 15 bases left in between. This CDR3 spans 14 amino acids. CDR3 DNA sequence: TGCAGCGTTGATCTGTGGGGGAATTCCAATGAGCAGTTCTTC. This sequence encodes CSVDLWGNSNEQFF.

The V call is TRBV7-2, the J call TRBJ2-3; D may be TRBD2 (5 bases). The length of the CDR3 is 14 residues. Trimming cost V 1 base and J 4 bases, with 9 bases left between them. The germline gives CDR1 SGHTA, CDR2 FQGNSA. The CDR3 sequence is CASSLGTRPDTQYF. CDR3 coding DNA: TGTGCCAGCAGCTTAGGTACTAGGCCAGATACGCAGTATTTT.

This clonotype was detected ten times or more. The rearrangement uses TRBV20-1 and TRBJ2-7, with 13 bases lining up with TRBD2. Trimming at V came to 1 base and at J to 6 bases, leaving 0 bases not matched to a gene. The CDR3 consists of 13 residues. Germline V gene lookup returns CDR1 DFQATT and CDR2 SNEGSKA (reference sequence). CDR3 sequence: CSARGTSGSEQYF. The CDR3 DNA sequence: TGCAGTGCTAGAGGGACTAGCGGGAGCGAGCAGTACTTC.

This clonotype has just a few counts. This chain links TRBV9 with TRBJ1-2, with D unresolved. Germline assignment: CDR1 SGDLS and CDR2 YYNGEE. The CDR3 length is 14 residues. V lost 0 bases to trimming and J lost 2 bases, with 8 bases between them. DNA of the CDR3: TGTGCCAGCAGCGTAGCTTGGCAGAACTATGGCTACACCTTC. Translation gives CASSVAWQNYGYTF.